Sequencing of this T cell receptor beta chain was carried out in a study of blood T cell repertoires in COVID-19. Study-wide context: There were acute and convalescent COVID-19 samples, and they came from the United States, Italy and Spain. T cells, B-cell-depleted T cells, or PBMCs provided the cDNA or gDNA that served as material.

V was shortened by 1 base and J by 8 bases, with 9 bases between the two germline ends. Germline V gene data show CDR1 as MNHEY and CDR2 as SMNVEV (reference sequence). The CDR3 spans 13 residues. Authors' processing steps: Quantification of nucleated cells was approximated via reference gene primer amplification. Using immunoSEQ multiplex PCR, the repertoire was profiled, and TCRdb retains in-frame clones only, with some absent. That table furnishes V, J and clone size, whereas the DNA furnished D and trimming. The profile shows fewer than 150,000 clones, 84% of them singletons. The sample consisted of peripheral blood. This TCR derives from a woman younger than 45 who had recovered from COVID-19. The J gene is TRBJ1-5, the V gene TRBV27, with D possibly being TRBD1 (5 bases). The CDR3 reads CASSLWGGEPQHF. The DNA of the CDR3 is TGTGCCAGCAGTTTATGGGGGGGGGAGCCCCAGCATTTT.